This T cell receptor (beta chain) derives from a study of T-cell reconstitution after alpha-beta-depleted transplantation in children. Study observations and caveats: By one year post-transplant, T-cell counts and diversity largely arose from T cells that were newly produced. Reported findings indicate that, about two months after transplant, alpha-beta T cells came from several hundred expanded clones, which were derived from non-depleted graft cells.

The CDR3 spans 12 residues. V was cut by 4 bases and J by 5 bases, with 8 bases left in between. Germline-derived CDR1 and CDR2 are SGHRS and YFSETQ. During its preparation, the TCRbeta library received unique molecular identifiers. TCRdb recomputed calls from the PCR reads with MiXCR, one row per CDR3 protein. The data contain under 750,000 distinct CDR3 sequences, roughly 23% of them seen just once; the ten biggest clones take up about 14%. A single count supports this clonotype. The antigen is undetermined. The source is a boy in the first two years of life who had a stem cell transplant for acute myeloid leukemia, so the T cells may come from the graft donor. The chain couples TRBV5-1 to TRBJ2-3; maybe TRBD1 (5 bases). The starting material was PBMCs, mostly from graft donor cells, obtained 360 days after TCRalphabeta/CD19-depleted stem cell transplant. The CDR3: CASSKGEDTQYF. Written as DNA, the CDR3 is TGCGCCAGCAGCAAAGGGGAAGATACGCAGTATTTT.